Below, one T cell receptor beta chain is given with its context. This sample was taken from a study of PD-1 blockade in mismatch repair-deficient tumors. Trimming pared 0 bases from V and 0 bases from J, leaving 8 bases between. This CDR3 comprises 15 residues. Germline-derived CDR1 and CDR2 are GTSNPN and SVGIG (reference sequence). Sequencing was performed with immunoSEQ multiplex PCR; in TCRdb, only in-frame clones are kept and a portion is missing. The table shows more than 90,000 clones, with around 80% occurring only once. The clonotype comes from an adult with mismatch repair-deficient cancer. This chain joins TRBV30 and TRBJ1-4; D remains unclear. The specimen comprised peripheral blood, sampled 60 weeks after starting pembrolizumab. CDR3: CAWSVRQTTNEKLFF. The CDR3 DNA reads TGTGCCTGGAGTGTACGTCAGACAACTAATGAAAAACTGTTTTTT.